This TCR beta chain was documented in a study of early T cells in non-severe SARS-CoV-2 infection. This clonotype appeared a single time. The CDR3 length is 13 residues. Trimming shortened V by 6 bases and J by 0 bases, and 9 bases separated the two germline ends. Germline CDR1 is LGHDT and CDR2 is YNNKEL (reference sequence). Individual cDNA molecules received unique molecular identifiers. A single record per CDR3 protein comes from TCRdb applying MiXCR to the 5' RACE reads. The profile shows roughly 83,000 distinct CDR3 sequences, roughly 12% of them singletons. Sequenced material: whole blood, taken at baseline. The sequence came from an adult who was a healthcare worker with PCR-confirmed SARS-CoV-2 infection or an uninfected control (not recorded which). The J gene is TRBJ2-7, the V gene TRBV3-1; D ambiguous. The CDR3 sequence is CASSRVPSYEQYF. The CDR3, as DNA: TGTGCCAGCAGTAGGGTCCCCTCCTACGAGCAGTACTTC.